A single sample gave rise to the 31 T cell receptor beta chains below, sequenced in a study of blood T cell repertoires in COVID-19. Method: immunoSEQ multiplex PCR; TCRdb's copy keeps in-frame clones and lacks some. The data show 13,000 or so clones, 83% seen once. The sample comprised peripheral blood. The receptor source for this set is a middle-aged man with active or convalescent COVID-19.

The V and J genes are TRBV7-2 and TRBJ1-2; 8 bases agree with TRBD1. CDR1 and CDR2 (germline): SGHTA, FQGNSA. Germline trimming cut 2 bases from V and 6 bases from J; bases unmatched to any gene: 8. CDR3 length equals 15 residues. The CDR3 spells CASSLWAGGEDGYTF. The CDR3 bases are TGTGCCAGCAGCTTATGGGCAGGGGGCGAAGATGGCTACACCTTC.

DNA for the CDR3: TGTGCCAGCAGTGGAGTACACGTTACGGGTTCACCCCTCCACTTT. Protein sequence: CASSGVHVTGSPLHF. This chain joins TRBV2 and TRBJ1-6; unclear D gene. The CDR3 length is 15 residues. Between the trimmed V and J ends, which lost 4 bases and 9 bases, there was a span of 16 bases. CDR1 is SNHLY and CDR2 is FYNNEI in the germline V gene.

V and J are TRBV7-9 and TRBJ1-2; no firm D call. Per the germline V gene, CDR1 is SEHNR and CDR2 is FQNEAQ (reference sequence). The CDR3 has 13 amino acids. The germline V and J ends were trimmed by 7 bases and 4 bases, with 13 bases remaining between them. The CDR3 region has the DNA TGTGCCAGCACCAAAGTGGTGGCCTATGGCTACACCTTC. Translated: CASTKVVAYGYTF. The full variable domain, its missing parts supplied by reference TRBV7-9 and TRBJ1-2, is DTGVSQNPRHKITKRGQNVTFRCDPISEHNRLYWYRQTLGQGPEFLTYFQNEAQLEKSRLLSDRFSAERPKGSFSTLEIQRTEQGDSAMYLCASTKVVAYGYTFGSGTRLTVV.

In this sample, this clone turned up once. The genes are TRBV19 and TRBJ1-4, with 8 bases fitting TRBD1. Germline V gene data show CDR1 as LNHDA and CDR2 as SQIVND (reference sequence). This CDR3 region has 15 residues. Unmatched junction bases numbered 18, after V lost 7 bases and J lost 14 bases. The DNA for the CDR3 is TGTGCCAGTACCTCTAGCGGGGACAGGAGGGGTTGGCTGTTTTTT. As protein: CASTSSGDRRGWLFF.

This clone was seen once. The chain links TRBV19 to TRBJ2-1, with D unresolved. The ends were cut back, 8 bases at V and 7 bases at J, with 12 bases in the middle. The CDR3 has 12 amino acids. Germline V gives CDR1 LNHDA, CDR2 SQIVND (reference sequence). The CDR3 loop is CASLGYKNEQFF. The CDR3, as DNA: TGTGCCAGTCTAGGATATAAGAATGAGCAGTTCTTC.

The chain couples TRBV4-3 to TRBJ1-6; D remains ambiguous. This CDR3 has 19 residues. Deletions cut 3 bases from V and 13 bases from J, with 31 bases between. Germline loops: CDR1 LGHNA, CDR2 YSLEER. The CDR3 nucleotides read TGCGCCAGCAGCCAGGAGGCAGCCTACACCCCGTCGAATCCCGTTCCCCTCCACTTT. Its protein product is CASSQEAAYTPSNPVPLHF.

Details on this clone: This same CDR3 is encoded by further DNA sequences in the sample. This chain connects TRBV9 to TRBJ2-2; D is possibly TRBD2 (7 bases). The CDR3 has 17 residues. With 0 bases removed from V and 6 bases from J, the gap between germline ends came to 18 bases. Germline assignment: CDR1 SGDLS and CDR2 YYNGEE. The CDR3, as DNA: TGTGCCAGCAGCGTAGCGGGGGCGGGGGATTGGTCCGGGGAGCTGTTTTTT. Amino acid sequence: CASSVAGAGDWSGELFF.

The chain is built from TRBV11-2 and TRBJ2-7; D may be TRBD2 (5 bases). Trimming took off 0 bases at V and 4 bases at J, with 13 bases between the two ends. CDR1 and CDR2 (germline): SGHAT, FQNNGV. The CDR3 sequence is 15 residues long. The CDR3 spells CASSLETGIGYEQYF. DNA for the CDR3: TGTGCCAGCAGCTTAGAAACGGGGATCGGATACGAGCAGTACTTC.

The chain combines TRBV6-5 with TRBJ1-6; TRBD1 matches 7 bases. The germline V gene has CDR1 MNHEY and CDR2 SVGAGI. Losses at the gene ends were 0 bases for V and 5 bases for J; bases not matched to a gene: 4. This CDR3 comprises 16 residues. The CDR3 nucleotides read TGTGCCAGCAGTTACTCGACAGGGAAGGATAATTCACCCCTCCACTTT. Protein: CASSYSTGKDNSPLHF.

The chain combines TRBV5-3 with TRBJ2-3; D might be TRBD2 (5 bases). TRBV5-3 belongs to the ORF category, with a function that is uncertain. This CDR3 has 15 residues. V gave up 4 bases and J gave up 2 bases, with 14 bases separating them. CDR3 sequence: CARSPSGRFTDTQYF. In DNA form, the CDR3 reads TGTGCCAGAAGCCCAAGCGGCCGATTCACAGATACGCAGTATTTT.

CDR3 coding DNA: TGTGCCAGCAGCTTGAGTGGTACAGCTGGGGAAAAACTGTTTTTT. Translation gives CASSLSGTAGEKLFF. The V call is TRBV5-6, the J call TRBJ1-4; no firm D call. This CDR3 is built from 15 residues. Germline V lookup: CDR1 SGHDT, CDR2 YYEEEE. Trimming left V 1 base short and J 8 bases short, with 15 bases between.

This chain connects TRBV25-1 to TRBJ1-4; D is uncertain. The CDR3 sequence is 14 residues long. Germline CDR1 reads MGHDK; CDR2 reads SYGVNS. Trimming pared 0 bases from V and 8 bases from J, leaving 10 bases between. The chain's CDR3 is CASSEYAGYEKLFF. Here the CDR3 DNA reads TGTGCCAGCAGTGAATACGCAGGTTACGAAAAACTGTTTTTT. Full variable domain (rest looked up from reference TRBV25-1 and TRBJ1-4): EADIYQTPRYLVIGTGKKITLECSQTMGHDKMYWYQQDPGMELHLIHYSYGVNSTEKGDLSSESTVSRIRTEHFPLTLESARPSHTSQYLCASSEYAGYEKLFFGSGTQLSVL.

The CDR3 spells CASSRDRGASQYF. The CDR3 region has the DNA TGTGCCAGCAGCCGGGACAGGGGGGCGTCCCAGTACTTC. The V gene is TRBV4-2, the J gene TRBJ2-5; 11 bases align to TRBD1. The length of the CDR3 is 13 residues. Germline CDR1 LGHNA, CDR2 YNFKEQ. Trimming removed 4 bases from V and 9 bases from J; junction bases left unmatched: 4.

V usage is TRBV12-5 and J usage is TRBJ1-4, with D hard to call. CDR1 and CDR2 from the germline V gene are LGHNT and FRNRAP. V shed 3 bases and J shed 4 bases, with 15 bases lying between them. The CDR3 consists of 16 residues. The CDR3 sequence is CASGLLGGRDNEKLFF. CDR3 coding DNA: TGTGCTAGTGGTTTATTGGGCGGACGGGATAATGAAAAACTGTTTTTT.

The genes are TRBV2 and TRBJ2-3; TRBD2 agrees at 8 bases. Germline lookup yields CDR1 SNHLY and CDR2 FYNNEI. There are 14 residues in the CDR3. The J segment lost 2 bases and the V segment lost 7 bases, leaving 5 bases of the junction unmatched. The CDR3 DNA reads TGTGCCAGCAAGGTAGCGGGGTACACAGATACGCAGTATTTT. Amino acid sequence: CASKVAGYTDTQYF. Drawing the rest from reference TRBV2 and TRBJ2-3, the complete variable domain is EPEVTQTPSHQVTQMGQEVILRCVPISNHLYFYWYRQILGQKVEFLVSFYNNEISEKSEIFDDQFSVERPDGSNFTLKIRSTKLEDSAMYFCASKVAGYTDTQYFGPGTRLTVL.

This clone was counted a few times. The chain has TRBV29-1 and TRBJ1-1, with TRBD1 matching 8 bases. The trim removed 7 bases at V and 3 bases at J, leaving 7 bases unmatched. Germline loops: CDR1 SQVTM, CDR2 ANQGSEA. The CDR3 is 13 residues long. CDR3 nucleotide sequence: TGCAGCGGGCGGACAGGGCTTCACACTGAAGCTTTCTTT. Its translation: CSGRTGLHTEAFF.

This clone occurred once. The V and J genes are TRBV4-2 and TRBJ2-5, with D perhaps matching TRBD1 (9 bases). CDR3 length: 19 residues. Germline V CDR1 and CDR2: LGHNA, YNFKEQ. Between the trimmed V and J ends, which lost 1 base and 1 base, there was a span of 22 bases. The CDR3 loop is CASSQVPGTGSGGQETQYF. CDR3 nucleotide sequence: TGTGCCAGCAGCCAAGTCCCCGGGACAGGGAGCGGGGGCCAAGAGACCCAGTACTTC.

This sequence joins TRBV27 and TRBJ2-7, with D perhaps matching TRBD1 (5 bases). This CDR3 contains 13 residues. V was trimmed by 2 bases and J by 6 bases, leaving 11 bases between them. Germline V gene data show CDR1 as MNHEY and CDR2 as SMNVEV (reference sequence). For the CDR3, the DNA is TGTGCCAGCAGTTTACAAAAGGGGATCGAGCAGTACTTC. Translation gives CASSLQKGIEQYF.

This chain joins TRBV5-4 and TRBJ1-6; possible D gene TRBD1, 5 bases. V lost 2 bases and J 5 bases, leaving 14 bases between the germline ends. CDR3 length: 16 amino acids. CDR1 SGHNT and CDR2 YYREEE come from the germline V gene (reference sequence). The CDR3 DNA follows: TGTGCCAGCAGCTTCTCTCGGCAGGGCAATAATTCACCCCTCCACTTT. As protein: CASSFSRQGNNSPLHF.

V is TRBV7-9 and J is TRBJ1-6; D not certain. Per germline, CDR1 SEHNR and CDR2 FQNEAQ (reference sequence). This CDR3 is 12 amino acids long. With 4 bases removed from V and 11 bases from J, the gap between germline ends came to 9 bases. CDR3 sequence (DNA): TGTGCCAGCAGCTGGGGAGAACCACCCCTCCACTTT. It translates to CASSWGEPPLHF.

The J gene is TRBJ2-7, the V gene TRBV6-5, with 7 bases identical to TRBD2. CDR1 and CDR2 (germline): MNHEY, SVGAGI. The CDR3 totals 15 residues. Trimming at V came to 2 bases and at J to 4 bases, leaving 8 bases not matched to a gene. The CDR3, as DNA: TGTGCCAGCAGTTACATTTTGTCCGGGGGGTACGAGCAGTACTTC. Protein: CASSYILSGGYEQYF.

The rearrangement joins TRBV6-4 to TRBJ1-1; TRBD1 might be the D (6 bases). V lost 9 bases, J lost 1 base, and 12 bases lay in between. The germline gives CDR1 MRHNA, CDR2 SNTAGT. This CDR3 spans 13 amino acids. The CDR3 DNA is TGTGCCAGTCAACAGGGTGCGAACACTGAAGCTTTCTTT. It encodes CASQQGANTEAFF.

This clone has more than one count but fewer than ten. The rearrangement links TRBV4-1 to TRBJ2-1; D gene ambiguous. The CDR3 extends over 13 amino acids. V was trimmed by 0 bases and J by 9 bases, leaving 9 bases between them. The germline V gene has CDR1 MGHRA and CDR2 YSYEKL. The CDR3 protein is CASSQDRETEQFF. The DNA for the CDR3 is TGCGCCAGCAGCCAAGATCGAGAAACTGAGCAGTTCTTC.

Here the CDR3 reads CASSPQGGPEAFF. The CDR3 DNA is TGTGCCAGCAGCCCCCAGGGTGGCCCTGAAGCTTTCTTT. The J gene is TRBJ1-1, the V gene TRBV3-1 (or the pseudogene TRBV3-2), with D possibly TRBD1 on 5 matching bases. The CDR3 is 13 residues long. Germline V lookup: CDR1 LGHDT, CDR2 YNNKEL (reference sequence). Trimming pared 4 bases from V and 6 bases from J, leaving 12 bases between.

This chain uses TRBV7-9 with TRBJ1-4, with a possible D match to TRBD1 (5 bases). Per germline, CDR1 SEHNR and CDR2 FQNEAQ (reference sequence). Trimming shortened V by 5 bases and J by 7 bases, and 14 bases separated the two germline ends. This CDR3 is built from 14 residues. The CDR3 region is CASSAGRDPEKLFF. CDR3 nucleotide sequence: TGTGCCAGCAGCGCAGGGAGGGACCCTGAAAAACTGTTTTTT.

This clone was picked up a small number of times. J is TRBJ1-1 and V is TRBV19, with unresolved D. Trimming stripped 4 bases from V and 8 bases from J, with 11 bases between. The CDR3 is made up of 12 amino acids. Germline V CDR1 and CDR2: LNHDA, SQIVND (reference sequence). Here the CDR3 DNA reads TGTGCCAGTAGTACTAGGAGCACCGAAGCTTTCTTT. It yields the protein CASSTRSTEAFF. The full variable domain, in which reference TRBV19 and TRBJ1-1 provide the parts outside the CDR3, is DGGITQSPKYLFRKEGQNVTLSCEQNLNHDAMYWYRQDPGQGLRLIYYSQIVNDFQKGDIAEGYSVSREKKESFPLTVTSAQKNPTAFYLCASSTRSTEAFFGQGTRLTVV.

This clone has just a few counts. V is TRBV27 and J is TRBJ2-1; 11 bases are shared with TRBD1. The CDR3 is 16 amino acids. Germline-derived CDR1 and CDR2 are MNHEY and SMNVEV (reference sequence). V dropped 1 base and J dropped 7; count of bases not matched to a gene: 6. Written as DNA, the CDR3 is TGTGCCAGCAGTTTATTCGGGACAGGGGGTTCGAATGAGCAGTTCTTC. Protein product: CASSLFGTGGSNEQFF.

This clone was counted only a few times. This chain connects TRBV7-6 to TRBJ2-6; maybe TRBD1 (5 bases). This CDR3 region has 15 residues. Germline loops: CDR1 SGHVS, CDR2 FNYEAQ. V was clipped by 2 bases and J by 2 bases, with 7 bases between them. CDR3 DNA: TGTGCCAGCAGCTTAAGGGGTCCTGGGGCCAACGTCCTGACTTTC. This sequence encodes CASSLRGPGANVLTF.

J is TRBJ2-3 and V is TRBV5-1; 7 bases map to TRBD2. The trim removed 0 bases at V and 4 bases at J, leaving 2 bases unmatched. Looked up from germline, CDR1 is SGHRS and CDR2 is YFSETQ. This CDR3 comprises 14 residues. CDR3 sequence reads: CASSLDRGADTQYF. In nucleotides, the CDR3 is TGCGCCAGCAGCTTGGATCGGGGGGCAGATACGCAGTATTTT.

This clone has more than one count but fewer than ten. The CDR3 protein is CASTPRGASYEQYF. The CDR3 DNA reads as TGTGCCAGCACCCCCCGGGGGGCCTCCTACGAGCAGTACTTC. This chain uses TRBV7-6 with TRBJ2-7; D possibly corresponds to TRBD2 (7 bases). V was pared by 7 bases and J by 0 bases, with 13 bases between. Germline values: CDR1 SGHVS, CDR2 FNYEAQ. This CDR3 has 14 residues.

This chain uses TRBV2 with TRBJ2-5; 9 bases match TRBD1. CDR3 length equals 16 residues. Germline CDR1 reads SNHLY; CDR2 reads FYNNEI. Trimming cost V 2 bases and J 9 bases; bases outside gene matches: 13. The CDR3 here is CASSEPGQGLFAAQYF. The CDR3 DNA sequence: TGTGCCAGCAGTGAACCGGGACAGGGTCTTTTTGCGGCCCAGTACTTC.